This T cell receptor beta chain is drawn from a study of T cell responses to AZD1222 COVID-19 vaccine. Study background: Some second doses came at about 4 weeks and others at about 12 weeks; these were pooled.

TCRdb's copy holds only in-frame clones and misses some; the assay was immunoSEQ multiplex PCR. This table has about 130,000 clones, about 91% appearing once. Trimming at V came to 0 bases and at J to 4 bases, leaving 11 bases not matched to a gene. CDR1 and CDR2 (germline): SGHRS, YFSETQ. The CDR3 consists of 17 residues. This clone was seen a few times. Its target is unknown. Points from the study as a whole: Spike-specific TCR breadth and depth grew following two AZD1222 doses. The number of AZD1222 recipients seropositive at baseline was only 5 to 7. Dominant CD4 TCR responses targeted spike regions 160-218 and 743-854.

The chain uses TRBV5-1 and TRBJ2-3; TRBD2 matches 7 bases. The material was peripheral blood, obtained on day 0 of AZD1222 vaccination. The clonotype comes from an adult in good health. In nucleotides, the CDR3 is TGCGCCAGCAGCTTGGTCGTTCCGGCTAGCGGATCAGATACGCAGTATTTT. It encodes CASSLVVPASGSDTQYF.